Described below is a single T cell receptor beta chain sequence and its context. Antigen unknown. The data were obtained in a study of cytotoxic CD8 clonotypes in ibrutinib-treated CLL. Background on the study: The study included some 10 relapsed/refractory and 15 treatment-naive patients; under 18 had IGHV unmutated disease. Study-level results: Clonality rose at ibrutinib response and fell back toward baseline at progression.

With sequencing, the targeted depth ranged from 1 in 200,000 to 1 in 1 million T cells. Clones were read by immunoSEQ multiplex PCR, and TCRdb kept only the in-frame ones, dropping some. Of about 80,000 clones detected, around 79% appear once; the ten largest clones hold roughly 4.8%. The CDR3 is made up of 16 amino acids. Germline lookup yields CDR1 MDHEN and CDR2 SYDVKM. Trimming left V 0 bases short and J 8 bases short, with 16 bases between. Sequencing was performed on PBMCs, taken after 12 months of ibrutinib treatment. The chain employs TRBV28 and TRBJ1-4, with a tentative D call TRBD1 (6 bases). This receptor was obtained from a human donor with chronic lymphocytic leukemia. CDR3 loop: CASSLWGRAGEEKLFF. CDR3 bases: TGTGCCAGCAGTTTATGGGGGCGGGCAGGGGAGGAAAAACTGTTTTTT.